This T cell receptor beta chain is from a study of vaccination effects on CD4 cells after COVID-19. Findings and limits, study-wide: Clones from infection and from vaccination both contracted markedly late after vaccination.

The repertoire was sequenced with immunoSEQ multiplex PCR; TCRdb's copy has only in-frame clones and lacks some. The table shows about 66,000 clones, with roughly 80% occurring only once. Regarding this clone: Its antigen remains unknown.

The CDR3 is 12 amino acids. Trimming pared 8 bases from V and 6 bases from J, leaving 13 bases between. In germline, CDR1 is MNHEY, CDR2 SVGAGI. It was after 10 days of culture that CD4+ T cells were isolated. Participants completed two doses of the BNT162b2 or mRNA-1273 vaccine. The sequence was obtained from a human donor who received a COVID-19 vaccine. This chain connects TRBV6-5 to TRBJ1-1, with TRBD1 as a possible D gene (5 bases). The sequencing used CD4+ T cells from PBMCs cultured without peptide, collected after COVID-19 vaccination. CDR3 region: CASGRGEAEAFF. The CDR3 DNA follows: TGTGCCAGCGGCCGGGGGGAGGCTGAAGCTTTCTTT.